This T cell receptor (beta chain) was sequenced in a study of blood T cells in healthy people across ages. Together with a sample-barcoded 5' primer, a J-beta primer mix was included in a second PCR lasting about 6 to 11 cycles. TCRdb reanalysed the 5' RACE reads using MiXCR and keeps one entry per CDR3 protein. The table lists roughly 930,000 distinct CDR3 sequences, around 46% of them singletons. Germline loops: CDR1 MNHNY, CDR2 SVGAGI (reference sequence). V was clipped by 6 bases and J by 8 bases, with 19 bases between them. CDR3 size: 14 residues. This clonotype has just one count. The chain uses TRBV6-6 and TRBJ1-2; perhaps TRBD1 as D (5 bases). Material for sequencing was blood. The origin of this receptor is a man aged 25-45 years in good health. The CDR3 DNA sequence: TGTGCCAGCAGAAACCCCTCCGGGGCGGAGGGCTACACCTTC. It yields the protein CASRNPSGAEGYTF.